This TCR beta chain was identified in a study of cytomegalovirus exposure and HLA in healthy donors. 13 Jbeta primers and 60 Vbeta primers were used for the PCR. Assay: immunoSEQ multiplex PCR; the TCRdb copy retains only in-frame clones and omits some. This sample has 90,000 to 110,000 clones; 80% to 85% occur once, and the top ten carry approximately 7.2%. Germline-derived CDR1 and CDR2 are SGHDT and YYEEEE. This CDR3 region has 13 residues. V was pared by 1 base and J by 8 bases, with 10 bases between. This chain connects TRBV5-6 to TRBJ2-4; D unclear. This TCR was sampled from a man aged 25-45 years in good health and CMV-seropositive. The sample was PBMCs. CDR3 DNA: TGTGCCAGCAGCTTGAAATCCCGGGACATTCAGTACTTC. Translated, it gives CASSLKSRDIQYF.